The 16 T cell receptor beta chains given below trace back to one sample, sequenced in a study of blood T cell repertoires in COVID-19. Measured with immunoSEQ multiplex PCR; TCRdb has only the in-frame clones, and not every one. The sample consists of 250,000 to 300,000 clones, approximately 86% of them appearing once. Sample: peripheral blood. The receptor source for this set is a woman aged 50 to 65 who had recovered from COVID-19.

V gene TRBV7-3 combines with J gene TRBJ2-3; possibly TRBD2 for D (5 bases). CDR3 length: 16 amino acids. V lost 1 base and J 1 base, leaving 12 bases between the germline ends. From germline, CDR1 is SGHTA and CDR2 FQGTGA. The CDR3 region is CASSLMVGAGTDTQYF. In nucleotides, the CDR3 is TGTGCCAGCAGCTTAATGGTAGGAGCGGGCACAGATACGCAGTATTTT.

The chain uses TRBV27 and TRBJ2-7, with 9 positions matching TRBD2. Germline CDR1 and CDR2: MNHEY and SMNVEV (reference sequence). V gave up 5 bases and J gave up 0 bases; unmatched junction bases: 8. CDR3 size: 16 residues. In DNA, the CDR3 is TGTGCCAGCAGTCCCATAGCGGGGGCCCTCTCCTACGAGCAGTACTTC. This codes for CASSPIAGALSYEQYF.

The V and J genes are TRBV6-6 and TRBJ2-5; 8 positions match TRBD1. The CDR3 extends over 13 amino acids. Trimming cost V 6 bases and J 1 base; bases outside gene matches: 1. Germline CDR1 and CDR2: MNHNY and SVGAGI (reference sequence). The CDR3 DNA follows: TGTGCCAGCAGAGACAGGGGCCAAGAGACCCAGTACTTC. It yields the protein CASRDRGQETQYF.

The V call is TRBV19, the J call TRBJ2-7; D perhaps matches TRBD1 (7 bases). Germline-derived CDR1 and CDR2 are LNHDA and SQIVND (reference sequence). V was shortened by 1 base and J by 1 base, with 11 bases between the two germline ends. The CDR3 is 15 amino acids. The CDR3, as DNA: TGTGCCAGTAGTATAGTGGCAGGGGGGTCCTACGAGCAGTACTTC. Amino acid sequence: CASSIVAGGSYEQYF.

Only a few counts were recorded for this clone. V is TRBV27 and J is TRBJ2-2, with TRBD1 identical over 10 bases. This CDR3 is built from 16 residues. Losses at the gene ends were 5 bases for V and 5 bases for J; bases not matched to a gene: 8. CDR1 MNHEY and CDR2 SMNVEV come from the germline V gene (reference sequence). CDR3 DNA: TGTGCCAGCAGTCATCGACAGGGGGCTGGTACCGGGGAGCTGTTTTTT. It encodes CASSHRQGAGTGELFF.

The chain joins TRBV19 to TRBJ1-5; weak D call: TRBD1 (6 bases). CDR3 length equals 14 residues. V was trimmed by 1 base and J by 5 bases, leaving 9 bases between them. The V gene's germline CDR1 is LNHDA and CDR2 SQIVND (reference sequence). Written as DNA, the CDR3 is TGTGCCAGTAGTATAGGAGCAGGGGATCAGCCCCAGCATTTT. Its protein product is CASSIGAGDQPQHF.

The chain recombines TRBV20-1 with TRBJ2-7; no clear D. V was pared by 5 bases and J by 4 bases, with 9 bases between. Germline CDR1 and CDR2: DFQATT and SNEGSKA (reference sequence). The CDR3 contains 11 residues. The CDR3 loop reads CSAYTAYEQYF. The CDR3 DNA sequence: TGCAGTGCTTATACAGCTTACGAGCAGTACTTC.

This clone appeared a single time. This chain joins TRBV4-3 and TRBJ2-6, with 7 bases matching TRBD1. V gave up 2 bases and J gave up 3 bases; unmatched junction bases: 4. Germline V gene data show CDR1 as LGHNA and CDR2 as YSLEER. This CDR3 has 16 amino acids. The CDR3 DNA reads TGCGCCAGCAGCCAACCAAACAGGGGTGGGGCCAACGTCCTGACTTTC. Encoded protein: CASSQPNRGGANVLTF.

The CDR3, as DNA: TGTGCCAGCAGCCAATACCAGGGTGATACGCAGTATTTT. Protein product: CASSQYQGDTQYF. The chain employs TRBV5-4 and TRBJ2-3; weak D call: TRBD1 (5 bases). V shed 4 bases and J shed 6 bases, with 12 bases lying between them. Germline V gene lookup returns CDR1 SGHNT and CDR2 YYREEE (reference sequence). The CDR3 is made up of 13 amino acids.

For the CDR3, the DNA is TGTGCCAGCAGTAGAGTGACAGGGGGCCAAGAGACCCAGTACTTC. Its translation: CASSRVTGGQETQYF. This chain links TRBV5-6 with TRBJ2-5; TRBD1 matches at 9 bases. The germline gives CDR1 SGHDT, CDR2 YYEEEE. The J segment lost 1 base and the V segment lost 5 bases, leaving 6 bases of the junction unmatched. CDR3 size: 15 residues.

This chain links TRBV6-5 with TRBJ1-2; 7 bases are a match to TRBD1. CDR3 size: 13 residues. Germline lookup yields CDR1 MNHEY and CDR2 SVGAGI. V trimming: 8 bases; J trimming: 8 bases; junction bases outside the gene matches: 11. CDR3 protein: CASQSRQGQGYTF. The CDR3 DNA reads TGTGCCAGCCAGTCCCGACAGGGACAAGGCTACACCTTC.

The chain couples TRBV28 to TRBJ1-2; no firm D call. V lost 6 bases to trimming and J lost 8 bases, with 16 bases between them. The CDR3 runs 13 residues. Germline V gene data show CDR1 as MDHEN and CDR2 as SYDVKM. The CDR3, as DNA: TGTGCCAGCAGGGCTCCATCCCCCCAGGGCTACACCTTC. Its protein product is CASRAPSPQGYTF.

This chain uses TRBV14 with TRBJ2-2; 9 nucleotides agree with TRBD1. This CDR3 is 15 amino acids long. Germline V CDR1 and CDR2: SGHDN, FVKESK. V shed 4 bases and J 6 bases; nucleotides not matched to a gene: 6. The CDR3 bases are TGTGCCAGCAGCCCGGGACAGGGTTTCGCCGGGGAGCTGTTTTTT. This sequence encodes CASSPGQGFAGELFF.

This chain uses TRBV2 with TRBJ2-3, with TRBD1 matching over 10 bases. With 6 bases clipped from V and 9 bases from J, the junction kept 3 bases outside the gene matches. Germline CDR1 is SNHLY and CDR2 is FYNNEI. The CDR3 contains 12 residues. The CDR3 DNA follows: TGTGCCAGCAGAGACAGGGGGCCGACGCAGTATTTT. Protein: CASRDRGPTQYF.

The chain carries TRBV7-2 and TRBJ1-2, with D tentatively TRBD1 (6 bases). The CDR3 runs to 14 residues. V lost 8 bases to trimming and J lost 9 bases, with 22 bases between them. Germline CDR1 is SGHTA and CDR2 is FQGNSA. This chain's CDR3 is CASHLPGQSGRYTF. The CDR3 DNA sequence: TGTGCCAGCCACCTTCCAGGACAGTCTGGACGCTACACCTTC.

The gene calls are TRBV7-9 and TRBJ1-2, with TRBD1 matching over 7 bases. The J segment lost 3 bases and the V segment lost 8 bases, leaving 12 bases of the junction unmatched. The CDR3 is 15 residues long. Germline CDR1 SEHNR, CDR2 FQNEAQ (reference sequence). This chain's CDR3 is CASGPGAGGHYGYTF. The DNA of the CDR3 is TGTGCCAGCGGACCCGGGGCAGGGGGACACTATGGCTACACCTTC.